This T cell receptor beta chain was found in a study of T cells after yellow fever vaccination. TCRdb called the 5' RACE reads again in MiXCR, with one record for every CDR3 protein. The table has approximately 340,000 distinct CDR3 sequences, 8.5% to 9% seen once. The table lists this clonotype with a few counts. Trimming cost V 2 bases and J 10 bases, with 11 bases left between them. Germline CDR1 SNHLY, CDR2 FYNNEI. CDR3 length equals 12 residues. This specimen was PBMCs, taken on the day of the first yellow fever vaccination. This chain uses TRBV2 with TRBJ2-5; the D is unclear. The receptor was derived from a man between 18 and 35 years old who received the YFV17D yellow fever vaccine. As DNA, the CDR3 is TGTGCCAGCAGTGAAATGGGTCCGTTCCAGTACTTC. Its translation: CASSEMGPFQYF.